This entry features one TCR beta chain sequence. Its antigen is not known. This sample was included in a study of cytomegalovirus exposure and HLA in healthy donors. Study-wide results and limits: It was reported that TCR beta sequences correctly inferred the HLA-A and HLA-B alleles for most subjects. Later work associated around 18,000 TCR beta sequences with HLA alleles at 0.05 false discovery rate.

The PCR ran on 60 Vbeta and 13 Jbeta primers. Clones were sequenced by immunoSEQ multiplex PCR, and TCRdb holds only the in-frame ones, with some missing. The table has approximately 77,000 clones, 60% to 80% seen once. Germline V CDR1 and CDR2: SGHTA, FQGTGA. The CDR3 spans 16 residues. V lost 2 bases and J 2 bases, leaving 10 bases between the germline ends. Sequenced: PBMCs. The source is a woman aged 40 to 49 in good health and CMV-seronegative. The genes are TRBV7-3 and TRBJ2-6, with D possibly TRBD2 on 6 matching bases. The CDR3 DNA follows: TGTGCCAGCAGCTTAGGCGGAGGGGCTGGGGCCAACGTCCTGACTTTC. This sequence encodes CASSLGGGAGANVLTF.